These 23 T cell receptor delta chains came from one sample sequenced in a study of delta chains in infants with herpesvirus infections. TCR cDNA was made from PBMC RNA with gamma- and delta-chain-specific primers. TCRdb fed the RT-PCR reads into CATT to redo clone calling. The repertoire includes approximately 1,000 delta-chain clones, approximately 40% of them detected once, and 20% sits in the top ten. The input for sequencing was peripheral blood, taken at time point 3 of longitudinal follow-up. The receptor source for this set is a human donor who was a Ugandan infant, either HIV-exposed or HIV-unexposed (not recorded which).

Concerning this clone itself: This CDR3 is also generated by other DNA sequences in the sample. The genes are TRDV1 and TRDJ1, with TRDD3 identical over 7 bases. This CDR3 is 21 amino acids long. Germline loops: CDR1 TSWWSYY, CDR2 QGS. J gave up 1 base and V 4 bases, and 24 bases lay outside the gene matches. In DNA, the CDR3 is TGTGCTCTTGGGGCCCCACTTCCGCCGTACTGGGGAGGGGAGGGCACCGATAAACTCATCTTT. Protein: CALGAPLPPYWGGEGTDKLIF.

This rearrangement joins TRDV1 to TRDJ1, with unresolved D. CDR3 length: 19 residues. V gave up 5 bases and J gave up 0 bases, with 25 bases separating them. Germline CDR1 and CDR2: TSWWSYY and QGS. The CDR3 sequence is CALGPWHSTGPGYTDKLIF. In DNA form, the CDR3 reads TGTGCTCTTGGGCCGTGGCATTCTACGGGTCCCGGTTACACCGATAAACTCATCTTT.

This clone was observed a few times. DNA of the CDR3: TGTGCTCTTGGGCCCGACTACGGTACTGGGGGAACCTACACCGATAAACTCATCTTT. Protein sequence: CALGPDYGTGGTYTDKLIF. J is TRDJ1 and V is TRDV1; 9 bases are a match to TRDD3. The CDR3 length is 19 residues. CDR1 TSWWSYY and CDR2 QGS come from the germline V gene. The ends lost 5 bases at V and 0 bases at J; junction bases unmatched: 16.

This clone was seen once. The chain couples TRDV1 to TRDJ1, with a tentative D call TRDD3 (8 bases). CDR1 TSWWSYY and CDR2 QGS come from the germline V gene. The CDR3 contains 21 residues. V lost 1 base and J lost 1, with 28 bases in between. The CDR3 loop reads CALGEPFLCGGGFTTTDKLIF. The DNA for the CDR3 is TGTGCTCTTGGGGAACCCTTCCTCTGCGGTGGGGGATTCACCACCACCGATAAACTCATCTTT.

In regard to this clone: It may be a read error: a sequence one base away is much more abundant. The rearrangement joins TRDV1 to TRDJ1; D remains unclear. The CDR3 covers 12 residues. Germline values: CDR1 TSWWSYY, CDR2 QGS. V dropped 4 bases and J dropped 5 bases, with 8 bases sitting between them. CDR3 in amino acids: CALGAGQDKLIF. As DNA, the CDR3 is TGTGCTCTTGGGGCCGGGCAGGATAAACTCATCTTT.

This clone was seen a handful of times. The chain carries TRDV1 and TRDJ1; D is perhaps TRDD3 (5 bases). With 4 bases removed from V and 0 bases from J, the gap between germline ends came to 18 bases. The CDR3 totals 17 residues. Germline values: CDR1 TSWWSYY, CDR2 QGS. The CDR3 here is CALGGLFSPGDTDKLIF. DNA of the CDR3: TGTGCTCTTGGGGGACTCTTTTCCCCGGGGGACACCGATAAACTCATCTTT.

This chain joins TRDV1 and TRDJ1, with 8 nucleotides matching TRDD3. Unmatched junction bases numbered 25, after V lost 3 bases and J lost 1 base. The CDR3 contains 22 residues. Germline V lookup: CDR1 TSWWSYY, CDR2 QGS. DNA for the CDR3: TGTGCTCTTGGGGAGCGCCTTCCGATTCGACTGGGGGTCCTCTACCTCACCGATAAACTCATCTTT. It yields the protein CALGERLPIRLGVLYLTDKLIF.

The gene calls are TRDV1 and TRDJ1; 7 positions match TRDD2. Losses at the gene ends were 0 bases for V and 2 bases for J; bases not matched to a gene: 15. CDR3 size: 19 residues. CDR1 and CDR2 (germline): TSWWSYY, QGS. CDR3 region: CALGELFLQVQGLTDKLIF. For the CDR3, the DNA is TGTGCTCTTGGGGAACTATTCCTACAGGTCCAAGGACTTACCGATAAACTCATCTTT.

A remark on this clone: A single base separates this from a much larger clone, so it may be a read error. The sample contains more than one DNA sequence encoding this CDR3. The genes are TRAV23/DV6 and TRDJ1; 8 bases are shared with TRDD3. The CDR3 sequence is 19 residues long. The V gene's germline CDR1 is NTAFDY and CDR2 IRPDVSE (reference sequence). The CDR3 reads CAVDILGTGGPKYTDKLIF. In DNA form, the CDR3 reads TGTGCCGTGGACATATTAGGCACTGGGGGGCCAAAGTACACCGATAAACTCATCTTT.

This chain connects TRDV1 to TRDJ1; 8 bases align to TRDD3. The J segment lost 0 bases and the V segment lost 1 base, leaving 22 bases of the junction unmatched. The CDR3 is made up of 22 amino acids. Germline V CDR1 and CDR2: TSWWSYY, QGS. The CDR3 region has the DNA TGTGCTCTTGGGGAACGGTACTCTCTCCACTGGGGGCCGCGGGGGTACACCGATAAACTCATCTTT. It codes for CALGERYSLHWGPRGYTDKLIF.

The rearrangement joins TRDV2 to TRDJ2; D may be TRDD3 (6 bases). V was clipped by 0 bases and J by 3 bases, with 19 bases between them. The CDR3 runs 18 residues. Germline V CDR1 and CDR2: GEAIGNYY, EKD. CDR3 sequence: CACDTVGASPALTAQLFF. CDR3 sequence (DNA): TGTGCCTGTGACACCGTGGGGGCCTCCCCGGCTCTGACAGCACAACTCTTCTTT.

This clone counts as large. This sample includes further DNA sequences coding for the same CDR3. The chain uses TRAV23/DV6 and TRDJ1, with TRDD3 matching over 9 bases. CDR3 length: 19 residues. Germline CDR1 and CDR2: NTAFDY and IRPDVSE (reference sequence). In DNA form, the CDR3 reads TGTGCCGTGGACATATTAGGCACTGGGGGACCAAAGTACACCGATAAACTCATCTTT. Its translation is CAVDILGTGGPKYTDKLIF.

This clone appeared a few times. This sequence joins TRDV1 and TRDJ1; D call uncertain. In germline, CDR1 is TSWWSYY, CDR2 QGS. V lost 3 bases and J 0 bases, leaving 26 bases between the germline ends. The CDR3 spans 20 residues. CDR3 residues: CALGDTHAPASVFYTDKLIF. The CDR3 DNA follows: TGTGCTCTTGGGGATACCCACGCCCCAGCGTCGGTCTTTTACACCGATAAACTCATCTTT.

The chain recombines TRAV38-2/DV8 with TRDJ1, with 7 bases matching TRDD3. The CDR3 sequence is 15 residues long. The germline V gene encodes CDR1 TSESDYY and CDR2 QEAYKQQN. Germline trimming cut 1 base from V and 0 bases from J; bases unmatched to any gene: 3. CDR3 in DNA: TGTGCTTATAGGAGCCTGGGGGGTTACACCGATAAACTCATCTTT. Amino acid sequence: CAYRSLGGYTDKLIF.

The gene calls are TRDV3 and TRDJ1, with unresolved D. The germline CDR1 and CDR2 sequences are TVYSNPD and GDNSRS (reference sequence). The V end lost 3 bases, the J end lost 2 bases, and 10 bases lay between the germline ends. The CDR3 has 12 residues. CDR3 amino acids: CALRTPTDKLIF. CDR3 DNA: TGTGCCTTGCGAACCCCGACCGATAAACTCATCTTT.

This clone has just a few counts. This chain uses TRDV2 with TRDJ3, with TRDD3 matching over 8 bases. Germline CDR1 and CDR2: GEAIGNYY and EKD. The CDR3 spans 19 residues. With 0 bases clipped from V and 0 bases from J, the junction kept 6 bases outside the gene matches. The CDR3 DNA is TGTGCCTGTGACACCTGGGGGATGCCGAGCTCCTGGGACACCCGACAGATGTTTTTC. Amino acid sequence: CACDTWGMPSSWDTRQMFF.

The V and J genes are TRAV23/DV6 and TRDJ1; TRDD3 matches 10 bases. Germline CDR1 reads NTAFDY; CDR2 reads IRPDVSE (reference sequence). The CDR3 runs to 19 residues. The CDR3 is CAVLLALRGIRSGSDKLIF. As DNA, the CDR3 is TGTGCTGTGTTACTGGCCCTACGGGGGATACGCTCCGGATCCGATAAACTCATCTTT.

As concerns this clone: This may be a read error, as it is one base from a much larger clone. The same CDR3 also results from other DNA sequences found in this sample. This chain uses TRDV2 with TRDJ3; 9 positions agree with TRDD3. V lost 1 base and J lost 2; bases outside the gene matches: 8. The CDR3 has 19 amino acids. The germline V gene encodes CDR1 GEAIGNYY and CDR2 EKD. Here the CDR3 reads CACDTGIRGSPWDTRQMFF. The CDR3 DNA follows: TGTGCCTGTGACACGGGGATACGTGGTTCCCCCTGGGACACCCGACAGATGTTTTTC.

This rearrangement joins TRDV1 to TRDJ1; 8 nucleotides align to TRDD3. CDR3 size: 20 residues. V trimming: 5 bases; J trimming: 0 bases; junction bases outside the gene matches: 20. The germline gives CDR1 TSWWSYY, CDR2 QGS. The CDR3 reads CALGNPSLALGASYTDKLIF. The CDR3 nucleotides read TGTGCTCTTGGGAACCCTTCCCTCGCACTGGGGGCCTCATACACCGATAAACTCATCTTT.

The chain is built from TRDV1 and TRDJ1, with a weak D call TRDD3 (6 bases). The CDR3 is 17 residues long. Germline V lookup: CDR1 TSWWSYY, CDR2 QGS. The V end was cut by 0 bases, the J end by 6 bases, with 20 bases between. CDR3 loop: CALGELSPRYAHHKLIF. CDR3 in DNA: TGTGCTCTTGGGGAACTATCCCCAAGATACGCTCACCATAAACTCATCTTT.

V usage is TRDV1 and J usage is TRDJ1; 7 nucleotides align to TRDD3. Germline loops: CDR1 TSWWSYY, CDR2 QGS. The CDR3 is 20 residues long. V was clipped by 3 bases and J by 1 base; unmatched bases: 20. The chain's CDR3 is CALGDYEIRGILSSTDKLIF. The CDR3 DNA sequence: TGTGCTCTTGGGGACTACGAGATTCGAGGGATACTTTCGAGCACCGATAAACTCATCTTT.

CDR3 region: CACDTGGHYTDKLIF. CDR3 DNA sequence: TGTGCCTGTGACACCGGGGGCCACTACACCGATAAACTCATCTTT. The chain has TRDV2 and TRDJ1, with D possibly TRDD3 on 5 matching bases. Trimming took off 0 bases at V and 0 bases at J, with 10 bases between the two ends. From germline, CDR1 is GEAIGNYY and CDR2 EKD. The CDR3 loop spans 15 amino acids.

The rearrangement joins TRDV1 to TRDJ1, with 13 bases matching TRDD3. Germline CDR1 reads TSWWSYY; CDR2 reads QGS. The CDR3 runs to 23 residues. After removal of 0 bases from V and 7 bases from J, the junction contained 26 bases not matched to a gene. CDR3 region: CALGELPFFGTRLTGGYAAKLIF. Here the CDR3 DNA reads TGTGCTCTTGGGGAACTACCCTTCTTCGGGACCCGACTTACTGGGGGATACGCTGCTAAACTCATCTTT.